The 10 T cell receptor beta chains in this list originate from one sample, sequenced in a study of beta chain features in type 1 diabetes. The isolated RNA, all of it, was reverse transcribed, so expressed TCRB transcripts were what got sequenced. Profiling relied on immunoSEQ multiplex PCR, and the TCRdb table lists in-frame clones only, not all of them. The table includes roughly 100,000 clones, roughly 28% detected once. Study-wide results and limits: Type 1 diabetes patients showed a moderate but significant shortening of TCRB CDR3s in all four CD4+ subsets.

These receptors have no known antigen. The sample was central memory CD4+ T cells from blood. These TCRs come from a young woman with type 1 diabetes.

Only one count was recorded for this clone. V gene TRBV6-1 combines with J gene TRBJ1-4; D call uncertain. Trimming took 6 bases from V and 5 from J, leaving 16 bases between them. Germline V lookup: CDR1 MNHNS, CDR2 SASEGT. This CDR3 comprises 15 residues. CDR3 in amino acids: CASSLEAVTNEKLFF. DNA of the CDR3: TGTGCCAGCAGCCTGGAGGCGGTCACGAATGAAAAACTGTTTTTT.

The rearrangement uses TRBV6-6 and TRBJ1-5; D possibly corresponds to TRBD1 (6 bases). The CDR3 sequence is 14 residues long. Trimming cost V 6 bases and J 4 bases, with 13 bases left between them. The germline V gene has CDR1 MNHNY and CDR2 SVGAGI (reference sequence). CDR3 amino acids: CASRHIQGNQPQHF. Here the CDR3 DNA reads TGTGCCAGCAGACACATTCAGGGGAATCAGCCCCAGCATTTT.

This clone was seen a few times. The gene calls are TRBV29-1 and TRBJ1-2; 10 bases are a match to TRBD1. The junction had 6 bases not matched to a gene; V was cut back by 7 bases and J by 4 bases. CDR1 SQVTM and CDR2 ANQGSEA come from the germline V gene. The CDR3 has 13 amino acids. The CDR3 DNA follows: TGCAGCGCAGGACAGGGGGGAGGCTATGGCTACACCTTC. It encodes CSAGQGGGYGYTF.

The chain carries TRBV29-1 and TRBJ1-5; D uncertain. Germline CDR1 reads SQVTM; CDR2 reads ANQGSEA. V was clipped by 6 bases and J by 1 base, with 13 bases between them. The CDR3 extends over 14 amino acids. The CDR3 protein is CSVIWQESNQPQHF. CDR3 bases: TGCAGCGTCATTTGGCAGGAAAGCAATCAGCCCCAGCATTTT.

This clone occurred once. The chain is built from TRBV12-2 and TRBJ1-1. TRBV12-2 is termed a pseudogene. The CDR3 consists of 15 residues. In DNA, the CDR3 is TGTGCAAGTCGCCCGGCGGACGTAGGAGGCACTGAAGCTTTCTTT. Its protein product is CASRPADVGGTEAFF.

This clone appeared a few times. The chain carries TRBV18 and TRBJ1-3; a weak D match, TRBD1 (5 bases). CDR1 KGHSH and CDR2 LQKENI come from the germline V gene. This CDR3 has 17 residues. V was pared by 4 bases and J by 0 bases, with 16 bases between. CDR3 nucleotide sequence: TGTGCCAGCTCACAACAACAGGCCTCCTCCTCTGGAAACACCATATATTTT. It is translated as CASSQQQASSSGNTIYF.

The CDR3 DNA follows: TGTGCCAGCAGCCCATCCGACAGGCAAGAGACCCAGTACTTC. Its protein is CASSPSDRQETQYF. J is TRBJ2-5 and V is TRBV9; the D gene is possibly TRBD1 (6 bases). The CDR3 covers 14 residues. V lost 4 bases and J 2 bases, leaving 12 bases between the germline ends. Germline loops: CDR1 SGDLS, CDR2 YYNGEE.

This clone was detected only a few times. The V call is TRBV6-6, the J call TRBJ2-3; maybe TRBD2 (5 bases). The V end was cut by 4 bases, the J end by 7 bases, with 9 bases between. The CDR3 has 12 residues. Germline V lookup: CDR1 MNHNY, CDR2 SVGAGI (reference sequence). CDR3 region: CASSSEGYTQYF. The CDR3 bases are TGTGCCAGCAGTTCAGAGGGTTATACGCAGTATTTT.

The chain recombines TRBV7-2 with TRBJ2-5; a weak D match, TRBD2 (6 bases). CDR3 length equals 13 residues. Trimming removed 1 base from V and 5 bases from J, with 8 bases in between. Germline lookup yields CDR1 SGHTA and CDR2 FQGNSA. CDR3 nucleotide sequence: TGTGCCAGCAGCTTAGGGGCGGGGGAGACCCAGTACTTC. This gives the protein CASSLGAGETQYF.

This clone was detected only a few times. The CDR3 region is CASSLEEGSTEAFF. CDR3 bases: TGCGCCAGCAGCTTGGAGGAGGGTAGCACTGAAGCTTTCTTT. The rearrangement uses TRBV5-1 and TRBJ1-1, with D hard to call. Germline V lookup: CDR1 SGHRS, CDR2 YFSETQ. With 0 bases removed from V and 4 bases from J, the gap between germline ends came to 10 bases. The length of the CDR3 is 14 residues. The full variable domain, in which reference TRBV5-1 and TRBJ1-1 provide the parts outside the CDR3, is KAGVTQTPRYLIKTRGQQVTLSCSPISGHRSVSWYQQTPGQGLQFLFEYFSETQRNKGNFPGRFSGRQFSNSRSEMNVSTLELGDSALYLCASSLEEGSTEAFFGQGTRLTVV.